The present TCR beta chain was sequenced within a study of T-cell reconstitution after alpha-beta-depleted transplantation in children. There are a few counts of this clonotype. The library targeted TCRbeta and was prepared with unique molecular identifiers. TCRdb reprocessed the PCR reads via MiXCR and lists one record per CDR3 protein. Of approximately 420,000 distinct CDR3 sequences listed, approximately 10% are singletons. This sequence was found in a human donor who donated a stem cell graft to a child with acute myeloid leukemia. Sequences were derived from PBMCs from the stem cell graft donor, sampled from the stem cell graft.

This chain's CDR3 is CASSPPTGANTEAFF. DNA of the CDR3: TGTGCCAGCTCACCTCCGACAGGGGCGAACACTGAAGCTTTCTTT. J is TRBJ1-1 and V is TRBV18; 8 bases agree with TRBD1. The CDR3 has 15 residues. CDR1 is KGHSH and CDR2 is LQKENI in the germline V gene. Unmatched junction bases numbered 4, after V lost 3 bases and J lost 1 base.